This record covers a single TCR beta chain. The protocol was immunoSEQ multiplex PCR, while the TCRdb copy is restricted to in-frame clones and leaves out a portion. The table lists about 480,000 clones, 70% to 90% of them singletons. This specimen comes from a study of Ad26.COV2.S vaccination and SARS-CoV-2 variants. Study-level background: Intramuscularly, Ad26.COV2.S was given either once or twice, 56 days apart.

Treatment reported: 15 to 20 received Ad26.COV2.S at low or high dose, single or two shots; several received placebo; per-sample allocation not given. Sampling was done on day 63 after the first vaccine or placebo injection. Vaccination used an Ad26 vector expressing Wuhan-strain SARS-CoV-2 spike. The starting material was peripheral blood, obtained in a trial of Ad26.COV2.S vaccine versus placebo. The source is a person between 18 and 65 years old who received the Ad26.COV2.S COVID-19 vaccine or a placebo.

The CDR3 DNA is TGTGCCAGCAGCACACCCGGGACAGCACCTTATGGCTACACCTTC. Encoded protein: CASSTPGTAPYGYTF. The gene calls are TRBV28 and TRBJ1-2, with TRBD1 matching 7 bases. The germline V gene has CDR1 MDHEN and CDR2 SYDVKM. V dropped 6 bases and J dropped 5; count of bases not matched to a gene: 12. CDR3 length equals 15 residues.